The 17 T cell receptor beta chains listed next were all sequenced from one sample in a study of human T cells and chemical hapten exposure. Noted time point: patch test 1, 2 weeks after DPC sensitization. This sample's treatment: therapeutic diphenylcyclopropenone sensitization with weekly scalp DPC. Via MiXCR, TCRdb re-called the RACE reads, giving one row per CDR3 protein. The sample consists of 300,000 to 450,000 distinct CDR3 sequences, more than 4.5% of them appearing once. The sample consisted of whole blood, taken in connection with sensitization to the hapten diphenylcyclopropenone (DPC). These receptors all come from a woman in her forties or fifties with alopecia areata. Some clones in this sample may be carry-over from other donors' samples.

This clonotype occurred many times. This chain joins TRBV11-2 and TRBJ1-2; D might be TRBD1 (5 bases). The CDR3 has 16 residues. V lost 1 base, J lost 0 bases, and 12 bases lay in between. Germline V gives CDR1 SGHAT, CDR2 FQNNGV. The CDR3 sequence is CASSLVITGSNYGYTF. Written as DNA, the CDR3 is TGTGCCAGCAGCTTAGTTATTACAGGATCTAACTATGGCTACACCTTC.

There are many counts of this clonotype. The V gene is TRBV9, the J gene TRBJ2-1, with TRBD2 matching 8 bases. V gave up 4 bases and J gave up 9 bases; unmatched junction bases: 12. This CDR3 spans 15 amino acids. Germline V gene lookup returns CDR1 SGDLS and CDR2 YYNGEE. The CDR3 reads CASSPPESGGGEQFF. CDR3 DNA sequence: TGTGCCAGCAGCCCCCCAGAAAGCGGGGGAGGTGAGCAGTTCTTC.

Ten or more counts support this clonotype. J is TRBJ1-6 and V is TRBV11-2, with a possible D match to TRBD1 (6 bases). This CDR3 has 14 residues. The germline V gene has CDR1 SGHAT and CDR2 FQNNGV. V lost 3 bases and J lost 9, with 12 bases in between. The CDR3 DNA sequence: TGTGCCAGCAGCTTGGGCAGGGGAGCTTCACCCCTCCACTTT. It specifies CASSLGRGASPLHF.

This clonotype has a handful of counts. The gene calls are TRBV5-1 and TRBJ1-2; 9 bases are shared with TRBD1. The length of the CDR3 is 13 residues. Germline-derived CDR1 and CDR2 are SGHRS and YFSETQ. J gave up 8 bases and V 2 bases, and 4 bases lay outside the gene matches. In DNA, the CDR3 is TGCGCCAGCAGCTTCGAGACAGGGGGAGGCTACACCTTC. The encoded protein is CASSFETGGGYTF.

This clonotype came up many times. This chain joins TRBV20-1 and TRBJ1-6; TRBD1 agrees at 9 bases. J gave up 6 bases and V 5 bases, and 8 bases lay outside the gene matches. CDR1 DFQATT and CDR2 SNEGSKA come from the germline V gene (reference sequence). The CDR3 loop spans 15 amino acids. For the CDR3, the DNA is TGCAGTGCTCCTTCCGGGACAGGGTTTAATTCACCCCTCCACTTT. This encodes CSAPSGTGFNSPLHF.

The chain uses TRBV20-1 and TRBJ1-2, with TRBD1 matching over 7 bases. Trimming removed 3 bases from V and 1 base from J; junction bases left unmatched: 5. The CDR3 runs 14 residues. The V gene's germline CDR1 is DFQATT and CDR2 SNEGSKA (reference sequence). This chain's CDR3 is CSASPRGVNYGYTF. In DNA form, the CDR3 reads TGCAGTGCTAGCCCCAGGGGGGTTAACTATGGCTACACCTTC.

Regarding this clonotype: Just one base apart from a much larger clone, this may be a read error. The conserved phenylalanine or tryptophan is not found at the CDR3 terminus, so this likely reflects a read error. Here the CDR3 DNA reads TGTGCCAGCAGCTTTTGGGGGGGCGCCGGCAATGAGCAGTTCTCC. This gives the protein CASSFWGGAGNEQFS. V is TRBV7-9 and J is TRBJ2-1, with a tentative D call TRBD2 (7 bases). CDR3 length equals 15 residues. Trimming took 3 bases from V and 6 from J, leaving 15 bases between them. The germline CDR1 and CDR2 sequences are SEHNR and FQNEAQ (reference sequence).

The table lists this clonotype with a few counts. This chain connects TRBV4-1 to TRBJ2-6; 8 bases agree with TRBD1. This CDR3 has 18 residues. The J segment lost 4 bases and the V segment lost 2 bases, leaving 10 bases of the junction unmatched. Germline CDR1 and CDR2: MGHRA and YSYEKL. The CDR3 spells CASSQPGGPGRGANVLTF. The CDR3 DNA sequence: TGCGCCAGCAGCCAACCAGGGGGCCCCGGACGCGGGGCCAACGTCCTGACTTTC.

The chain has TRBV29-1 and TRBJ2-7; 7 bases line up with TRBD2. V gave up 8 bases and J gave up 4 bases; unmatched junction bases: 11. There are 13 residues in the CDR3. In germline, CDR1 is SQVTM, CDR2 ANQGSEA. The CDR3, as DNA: TGCAGCCCGACGGGGGGTCTAGGTTACGAGCAGTACTTC. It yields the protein CSPTGGLGYEQYF.

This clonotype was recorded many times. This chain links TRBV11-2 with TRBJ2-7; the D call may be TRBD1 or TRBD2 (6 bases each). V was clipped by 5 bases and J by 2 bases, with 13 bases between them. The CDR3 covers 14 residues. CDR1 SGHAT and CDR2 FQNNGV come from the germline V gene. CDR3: CASSPGAGAYEQYF. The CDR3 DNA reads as TGTGCCAGCAGCCCGGGGGCAGGGGCCTACGAGCAGTACTTC.

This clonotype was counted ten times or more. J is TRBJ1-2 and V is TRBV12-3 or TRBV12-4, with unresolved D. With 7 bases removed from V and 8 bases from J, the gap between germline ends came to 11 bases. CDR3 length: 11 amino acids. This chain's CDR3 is CASKAGIGYTF. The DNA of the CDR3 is TGTGCCAGCAAGGCCGGGATAGGCTACACCTTC.

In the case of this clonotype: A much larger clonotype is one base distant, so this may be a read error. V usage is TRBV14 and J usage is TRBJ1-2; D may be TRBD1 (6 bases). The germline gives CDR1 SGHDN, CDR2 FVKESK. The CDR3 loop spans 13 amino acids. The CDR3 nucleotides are TGTACCAGCAGCCGCGCGACAGGACGAGGCTACACCTTC. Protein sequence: CTSSRATGRGYTF.

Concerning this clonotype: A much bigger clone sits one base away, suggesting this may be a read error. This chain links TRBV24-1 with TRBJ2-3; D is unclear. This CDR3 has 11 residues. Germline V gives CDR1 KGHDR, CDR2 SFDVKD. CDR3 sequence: CATSGQNTQCF. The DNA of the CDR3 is TGTGCCACCAGTGGGCAAAATACGCAGTGTTTT.

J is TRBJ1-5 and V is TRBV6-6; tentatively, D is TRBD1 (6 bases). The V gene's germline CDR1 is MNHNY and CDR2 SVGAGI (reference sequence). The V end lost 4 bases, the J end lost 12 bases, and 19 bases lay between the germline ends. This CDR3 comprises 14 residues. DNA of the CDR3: TGTGCCAGCAGTTCGGGACATCGGCTAGGCGGCCAGCATTTT. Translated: CASSSGHRLGGQHF.

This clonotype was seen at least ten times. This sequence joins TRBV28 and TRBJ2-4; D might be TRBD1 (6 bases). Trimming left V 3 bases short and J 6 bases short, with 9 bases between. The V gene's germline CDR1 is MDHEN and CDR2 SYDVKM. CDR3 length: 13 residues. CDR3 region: CASSFVGANIQYF. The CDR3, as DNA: TGTGCCAGCAGTTTTGTGGGGGCAAACATTCAGTACTTC.

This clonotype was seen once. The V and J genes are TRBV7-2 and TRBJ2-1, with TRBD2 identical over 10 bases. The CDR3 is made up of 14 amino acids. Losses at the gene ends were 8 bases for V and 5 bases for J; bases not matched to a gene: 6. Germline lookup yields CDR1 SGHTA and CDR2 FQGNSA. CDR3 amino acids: CASLRGLANNEQFF. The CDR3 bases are TGTGCCAGCTTAAGGGGACTAGCGAACAATGAGCAGTTCTTC.

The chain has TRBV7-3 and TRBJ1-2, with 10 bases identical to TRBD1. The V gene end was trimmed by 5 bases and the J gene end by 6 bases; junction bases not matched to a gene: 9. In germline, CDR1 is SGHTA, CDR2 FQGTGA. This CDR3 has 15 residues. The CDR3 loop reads CASSGTGARGDGYTF. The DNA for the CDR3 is TGTGCCAGCAGCGGGACAGGGGCGCGCGGCGATGGCTACACCTTC.